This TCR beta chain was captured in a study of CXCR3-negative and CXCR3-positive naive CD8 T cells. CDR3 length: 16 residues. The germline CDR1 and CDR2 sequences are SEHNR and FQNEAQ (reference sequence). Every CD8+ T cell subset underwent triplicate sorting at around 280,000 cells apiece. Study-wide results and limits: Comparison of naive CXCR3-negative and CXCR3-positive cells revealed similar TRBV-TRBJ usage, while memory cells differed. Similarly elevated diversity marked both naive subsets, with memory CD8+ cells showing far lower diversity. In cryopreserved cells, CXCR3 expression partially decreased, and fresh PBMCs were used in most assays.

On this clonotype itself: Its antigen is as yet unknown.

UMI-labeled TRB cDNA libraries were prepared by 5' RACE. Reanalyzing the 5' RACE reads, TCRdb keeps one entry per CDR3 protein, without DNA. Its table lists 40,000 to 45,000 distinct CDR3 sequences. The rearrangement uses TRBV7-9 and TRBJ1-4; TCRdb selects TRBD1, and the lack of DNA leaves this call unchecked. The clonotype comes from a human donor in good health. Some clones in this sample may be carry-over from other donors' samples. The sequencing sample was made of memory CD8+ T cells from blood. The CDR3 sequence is CASRPPGGETNEKLFF.